This T cell receptor (beta chain) was sequenced for a study of T-cell reconstitution after alpha-beta-depleted transplantation in children. Preparation of the TCRbeta library used unique molecular identifiers. TCRdb redid the calling of the PCR reads with MiXCR, one entry per CDR3 protein. The table has nearly 550,000 distinct CDR3 sequences, around 16% seen once. Germline V gene sequence: CDR1 LGHDT, CDR2 YNNKEL (reference sequence). V was trimmed by 3 bases and J by 3 bases, leaving 15 bases between them. The CDR3 is made up of 15 amino acids. The TCR originated in a human donor who donated a stem cell graft to a child with acute lymphoblastic leukemia. Sample: PBMCs from the stem cell graft donor, taken from the stem cell graft. This chain joins TRBV3-1 and TRBJ2-7, with TRBD1 as a possible D gene (6 bases). CDR3 sequence reads: CASSQVRGKNYEQYF. The DNA for the CDR3 is TGTGCCAGCAGCCAGGTCAGGGGAAAGAACTACGAGCAGTACTTC.